This is a list of T cell receptor beta chains from one sample in a study of blood T cells in healthy people across ages. TCRdb fed the 5' RACE reads into MiXCR, producing one record per CDR3 protein. The sample includes 1,500,000 or so distinct CDR3 sequences, around 59% of them seen just once. The specimen sequenced was blood. These receptors came from a man younger than 30 in good health. Each CDR3 is given with its conserved first and last residue. Each record gives: J gene, V gene, clone size, D gene, CDR3 DNA, CDR3 protein. D genes are given only for firm matches. Rows may omit the clone size; those that give it use once, few, many or a size class.

>TRBJ2-3|TRBV6-6|-|TRBD2
TGTGCCAGCCTCCGGGCGGGAGTTACAGATACGCAGTATTTT
CASLRAGVTDTQYF
>TRBJ1-2|TRBV13|-|TRBD1
TGTGCCAGCAGCTTAGGCATGGAGGGGGCCAATTTTGGCTACACCTTC
CASSLGMEGANFGYTF
>TRBJ1-5|TRBV4-3|-|-
TGCGCCAGCAGCCAAGAAAGGGAGGCATATCAGCCCCAGCATTTT
CASSQEREAYQPQHF
>TRBJ2-4|TRBV7-2|-|-
TGTGCCAGCAGCTTAACTACGGCAATAGACATTCAGTACTTC
CASSLTTAIDIQYF
>TRBJ2-7|TRBV4-1|-|-
TGCGCCAGCAGCCAAGTCCACCAGGGCGGCTTCTACGAGCAGTACTTC
CASSQVHQGGFYEQYF
>TRBJ2-7|TRBV27|-|TRBD1
TGTGCCAGCAGTCCCTACCGGGACAGGGTTTACGAGCAGTACTTC
CASSPYRDRVYEQYF
>TRBJ1-6|TRBV20-1|-|-
TGCAGTGCCAGCCCGGAGGGGTGGAATTCACCCCTCCACTTT
CSASPEGWNSPLHF
>TRBJ1-1|TRBV10-3|-|-
TGTGCCATCAGTGAGGGGCTGAACACTGAAGCTTTCTTT
CAISEGLNTEAFF
>TRBJ2-1|TRBV7-2|once|TRBD2
TGTGCCAGCACCTTAGCGGGGGGTGCCTACAATGAGCAGTTCTTC
CASTLAGGAYNEQFF
>TRBJ2-7|TRBV12-3/TRBV12-4|-|TRBD2
TGTGCCAGCACCACCTGGCGGGAGGGCAGGTACGAGCAGTACTTC
CASTTWREGRYEQYF
>TRBJ2-6|TRBV24-1|-|-
TGTGCCACCAGTGACCCCCTCCGGGCCAACGTCCTGACTTTC
CATSDPLRANVLTF
>TRBJ2-7|TRBV20-1|few|-
TGCAGTGCTAGTAACCGATTAGGAGGCGAGCAGTACTTC
CSASNRLGGEQYF
>TRBJ1-6|TRBV28|-|-
TGTGCCAGCAGTTTACGGGGAAGCTATTCACCCCTCCACTTT
CASSLRGSYSPLHF
>TRBJ2-1|TRBV9|-|-
TGTGCCAGCAGCGTAGGAAGCCGGTCCTACAATGAGCAGTTCTTC
CASSVGSRSYNEQFF
>TRBJ2-7|TRBV3-1|-|-
TGTGCCAGCAGCCAAGAGGTGGTGACGCGGGAGCAGTACTTC
CASSQEVVTREQYF
>TRBJ2-3|TRBV29-1|-|TRBD2
TGCAGCGTTGACGGGACTAGCGGGGGAGGCACAGATACGCAGTATTTT
CSVDGTSGGGTDTQYF
>TRBJ1-3|TRBV7-9|-|-
TGTGCCGGCAGCTCCAGGGTGACTGGAAACACCATATATTTT
CAGSSRVTGNTIYF
>TRBJ2-5|TRBV4-1|-|TRBD2
TGCGCCAGCAGCCAAGAATTCTCTAGCGGCCAAGAGACCCAGTACTTC
CASSQEFSSGQETQYF
>TRBJ2-5|TRBV27|few|TRBD1
TGTGCCAGCACGTTTTTAGGGACAGGGGGATCCCAAGAGACCCAGTACTTC
CASTFLGTGGSQETQYF
>TRBJ2-7|TRBV7-9|few|-
TGTGCCAGCAGCTTGACAGCAAACGGCTACGAGCAGTACTTC
CASSLTANGYEQYF